What follows is one TCR beta chain and its context. CDR1 is SGHDT, CDR2 YYEEEE, per germline. This CDR3 spans 11 amino acids. V was pared by 2 bases and J by 15 bases, with 3 bases of the junction left unmatched. TCRdb itself ran the RT-PCR reads through MiXCR, one entry per CDR3 protein. Among 650,000 to 800,000 distinct CDR3 sequences listed, approximately 15% were seen once. This entry comes from a study of response to subunit inactivated influenza vaccine. The rearrangement joins TRBV5-6 to TRBJ2-1; 9 bases map to TRBD2. The clonotype comes from a man in his fifties who received an inactivated influenza vaccine. The starting material was PBMCs from blood, obtained roughly 15 days before vaccination. The CDR3 coding sequence is TGTGCCAGCAGCTTAGGGCGGGAGGGGTTCTTC. It yields the protein CASSLGREGFF.